What follows are 18 T cell receptor beta chains derived from one specimen sequenced in a study of identical twins. Via MiXCR, TCRdb re-called the 5' RACE reads, giving one row per CDR3 protein. The profile covers fewer than 650,000 distinct CDR3 sequences, with roughly 9.9% appearing a single time and more than 2.5% taken by the ten largest. Separately, the same data were catalogued under a study of yellow fever vaccine responses in identical twins.

The specimen was PBMCs. These receptors came from a woman under 30 in good health.

Only a few counts were recorded for this clonotype. The gene calls are TRBV15 and TRBJ2-1, with 9 bases identical to TRBD2. Germline CDR1 reads LNHNV; CDR2 reads YYDKDF (reference sequence). The length of the CDR3 is 17 residues. J lost 1 base, V lost 7 bases, and 11 bases had no gene match. This CDR3 reads CATTAGSGGGSYNEQFF. CDR3 DNA: TGTGCCACCACCGCCGGTAGCGGGGGAGGATCCTACAATGAGCAGTTCTTC.

In its sample, this clonotype was seen many times. The chain has TRBV6-1 and TRBJ1-1, with 8 nucleotides matching TRBD1. J was trimmed by 1 base and V by 6 bases; bases with no gene match: 10. The CDR3 is 16 residues long. The germline V gene encodes CDR1 MNHNS and CDR2 SASEGT. The CDR3 region has the DNA TGTGCCAGCAGCTCCATCTCAGGGGGCCGGAACACTGAAGCTTTCTTT. Its protein product is CASSSISGGRNTEAFF.

The chain has TRBV25-1 and TRBJ1-2, with TRBD1 matching over 7 bases. The CDR3 has 15 amino acids. Germline V gives CDR1 MGHDK, CDR2 SYGVNS. V shed 5 bases and J 4 bases; nucleotides not matched to a gene: 10. DNA of the CDR3: TGTGCCAGCAGTTTGGAGGGAAACAGGGGCTATGGCTACACCTTC. Translating gives CASSLEGNRGYGYTF.

The chain has TRBV4-3 and TRBJ2-3; 15 bases are a match to TRBD2. In germline, CDR1 is LGHNA, CDR2 YSLEER. V trimming: 1 base; J trimming: 6 bases; junction bases outside the gene matches: 8. This CDR3 is 18 amino acids long. The DNA for the CDR3 is TGCGCCAGCAGCCAAGGCGTACCGGGACTAGCGGGAGGCGATACGCAGTATTTT. It specifies CASSQGVPGLAGGDTQYF.

In this sample, this clonotype turned up a few times. The J gene is TRBJ1-1, the V gene TRBV10-3, with unresolved D. Trimming pared 10 bases from V and 1 base from J, leaving 13 bases between. CDR3 length equals 13 residues. Germline lookup yields CDR1 ENHRY and CDR2 SYGVKD. CDR3 region: CATTFGGNTEAFF. The DNA of the CDR3 is TGTGCCACGACCTTCGGTGGGAACACTGAAGCTTTCTTT.

The V call is TRBV12-3 or TRBV12-4, the J call TRBJ2-7; D is ambiguous. The V gene lost 2 bases and the J gene lost 5 bases, with 10 bases spanning the gap. The CDR3 runs to 13 residues. CDR3 sequence (DNA): TGTGCCAGCAGTTTAAGCACAGCCAACGAGCAGTACTTC. It is translated as CASSLSTANEQYF.

The V call is TRBV27, the J call TRBJ2-3, with D maybe TRBD2 (5 bases). Per germline, CDR1 MNHEY and CDR2 SMNVEV (reference sequence). The CDR3 loop spans 16 amino acids. V lost 7 bases, J lost 1 base, and 18 bases lay in between. The CDR3 loop reads CASTRSGSMGTDTQYF. The CDR3 bases are TGTGCCAGCACCCGTTCGGGGTCCATGGGCACAGATACGCAGTATTTT.

The table lists this clonotype with many counts. The chain links TRBV27 to TRBJ2-1, with TRBD2 as a possible D gene (6 bases). Trimming took off 7 bases at V and 9 bases at J, with 13 bases between the two ends. The germline CDR1 and CDR2 sequences are MNHEY and SMNVEV (reference sequence). The length of the CDR3 is 12 residues. CDR3 sequence reads: CASITRGGEQFF. DNA for the CDR3: TGTGCCAGCATAACGCGGGGTGGTGAGCAGTTCTTC.

This clonotype was counted at least ten times. The CDR3 DNA reads as TGCAGCGTTGTGGGGGGAATATGGGAGCAGTACTTC. Its translation is CSVVGGIWEQYF. V and J are TRBV29-1 and TRBJ2-7; the D gene is possibly TRBD2 (6 bases). CDR1 and CDR2 (germline): SQVTM, ANQGSEA. Trimming pared 4 bases from V and 7 bases from J, leaving 14 bases between. The CDR3 runs to 12 residues.

The table lists this clonotype with a few counts. The chain links TRBV6-2 or TRBV6-3 to TRBJ1-2; D gene uncertain. The CDR3 length is 12 residues. V was trimmed by 8 bases and J by 4 bases, leaving 11 bases between them. CDR1 and CDR2 (germline): MNHEY, SVGEGT. Here the CDR3 DNA reads TGTGCCAGCGGCCTCCGACCCTATGGCTACACCTTC. This encodes CASGLRPYGYTF.

This clonotype appeared many times. The chain joins TRBV20-1 to TRBJ2-7; D may be TRBD2 (5 bases). This CDR3 has 14 amino acids. Germline V CDR1 and CDR2: DFQATT, SNEGSKA (reference sequence). Trimming cost V 3 bases and J 7 bases, with 19 bases left between them. The CDR3 loop is CSASLLYGPGEQYF. The CDR3 coding sequence is TGCAGTGCTAGCCTATTGTATGGGCCGGGGGAGCAGTACTTC.

V gene TRBV5-1 combines with J gene TRBJ2-7; 7 nucleotides line up with TRBD2. V was pared by 2 bases and J by 4 bases, with 6 bases of the junction left unmatched. The CDR3 length is 14 residues. Germline assignment: CDR1 SGHRS and CDR2 YFSETQ. The CDR3 is CASSFSGTMYEQYF. CDR3 nucleotide sequence: TGCGCCAGCAGCTTCTCCGGGACTATGTACGAGCAGTACTTC.

The V and J genes are TRBV12-3 or TRBV12-4 and TRBJ2-7, with a weak D call TRBD1 (6 bases). The CDR3 contains 13 residues. The V end was cut by 6 bases, the J end by 3 bases, with 12 bases between. Here the CDR3 reads CASRRTEVYEQYF. The CDR3 DNA reads as TGTGCCAGCAGGAGGACAGAAGTCTACGAGCAGTACTTC.

The genes are TRBV7-3 and TRBJ2-5, with a tentative D call TRBD2 (6 bases). Germline loops: CDR1 SGHTA, CDR2 FQGTGA. CDR3 size: 13 residues. Trimming removed 2 bases from V and 7 bases from J, with 11 bases in between. CDR3 sequence reads: CASSLSGDGTQYF. CDR3 coding DNA: TGTGCCAGCAGCTTATCGGGGGACGGGACCCAGTACTTC.

The chain has TRBV5-1 and TRBJ2-5, with D tentatively TRBD1 or TRBD2 (5 bases each). The CDR3 has 14 residues. Germline V gives CDR1 SGHRS, CDR2 YFSETQ. Trimming removed 2 bases from V and 2 bases from J, with 10 bases in between. In nucleotides, the CDR3 is TGCGCCAGCAGCTTTCGAGGGGCACAAGAGACCCAGTACTTC. Translation: CASSFRGAQETQYF.

This clonotype was found a few times. V and J are TRBV12-3 or TRBV12-4 and TRBJ2-7; 7 bases map to TRBD1. The junction had 5 bases not matched to a gene; V was cut back by 3 bases and J by 3 bases. This CDR3 has 14 amino acids. CDR3 region: CASSFEGTVYEQYF. In DNA, the CDR3 is TGTGCCAGCAGTTTTGAGGGGACAGTCTACGAGCAGTACTTC.

The chain links TRBV20-1 to TRBJ2-1; the D gene is possibly TRBD2 (5 bases). This CDR3 spans 14 amino acids. Trimming took 5 bases from V and 3 from J, leaving 14 bases between them. The germline CDR1 and CDR2 sequences are DFQATT and SNEGSKA (reference sequence). In nucleotides, the CDR3 is TGCAGTGCTCGACCCGAGCGGAACTACAATGAGCAGTTCTTC. It translates to CSARPERNYNEQFF.

This clonotype was observed many times. This chain links TRBV6-5 with TRBJ2-3; 7 bases line up with TRBD2. Trimming removed 4 bases from V and 2 bases from J; junction bases left unmatched: 12. This CDR3 comprises 17 residues. Looked up from germline, CDR1 is MNHEY and CDR2 is SVGAGI. The CDR3 bases are TGTGCCAGCAGTTTTGTGTTGAGGGGAGGGGACACAGATACGCAGTATTTT. This encodes CASSFVLRGGDTDTQYF.